The 16 T cell receptor beta chains below come from one sample, sequenced in a study of T-cell memory formation after mild COVID-19. Via MiXCR, TCRdb re-called the 5' RACE reads, giving one row per CDR3 protein. Altogether approximately 50,000 distinct CDR3 sequences are present, around 10% being singletons, with the ten largest covering roughly 10%. Sequenced input: PBMCs or a T cell subset sorted from them (not recorded which). Every receptor here comes from an adult woman who had mild COVID-19 (a few samples of this study predate the infection). Cell type and time point are not known.

This clonotype was seen a few times. The rearrangement uses TRBV7-9 and TRBJ1-4, with unresolved D. This CDR3 comprises 14 residues. Per germline, CDR1 SEHNR and CDR2 FQNEAQ (reference sequence). V was shortened by 3 bases and J by 5 bases, with 10 bases between the two germline ends. This CDR3 reads CASSLVNRNEKLFF. The CDR3 DNA follows: TGTGCCAGCAGCTTGGTCAACAGAAATGAAAAACTGTTTTTT.

The chain has TRBV9 and TRBJ2-3; D gene unclear. Deletions cut 2 bases from V and 4 bases from J, with 11 bases between. The CDR3 sequence is 14 residues long. Germline V gene data show CDR1 as SGDLS and CDR2 as YYNGEE. This CDR3 reads CASSVGVAADTQYF. CDR3 in DNA: TGTGCCAGCAGCGTGGGCGTCGCAGCAGATACGCAGTATTTT.

This clonotype was detected a few times. The rearrangement joins TRBV4-1 to TRBJ2-3; 7 nucleotides align to TRBD1. Germline V gene sequence: CDR1 MGHRA, CDR2 YSYEKL. The V gene end was trimmed by 0 bases and the J gene end by 3 bases; junction bases not matched to a gene: 6. The CDR3 spans 16 residues. The CDR3 sequence: CASSQDPSGGTDTQYF. The DNA for the CDR3 is TGCGCCAGCAGCCAAGATCCCTCAGGGGGAACAGATACGCAGTATTTT.

This clonotype was found many times. V is TRBV20-1 and J is TRBJ1-1; TRBD1 agrees at 9 bases. CDR1 is DFQATT, CDR2 SNEGSKA, per germline (reference sequence). The CDR3 runs to 14 residues. J was trimmed by 5 bases and V by 0 bases; bases with no gene match: 4. The CDR3 nucleotides read TGCAGTGCTAGAGATCGGGGACAGGGAACTGAAGCTTTCTTT. The encoded protein is CSARDRGQGTEAFF.

The rearrangement links TRBV7-9 to TRBJ2-1; the D gene is possibly TRBD1 (6 bases). CDR3 length: 14 residues. CDR1 and CDR2 (germline): SEHNR, FQNEAQ (reference sequence). Between the trimmed V and J ends, which lost 11 bases and 2 bases, there was a span of 16 bases. The CDR3 here is CAGYQGDTYNEQFF. CDR3 sequence (DNA): TGTGCCGGCTACCAAGGGGACACCTACAATGAGCAGTTCTTC.

This clonotype was found many times. The chain joins TRBV4-1 to TRBJ2-1; perhaps TRBD1 as D (8 bases). Germline CDR1 reads MGHRA; CDR2 reads YSYEKL. The CDR3 has 17 amino acids. Deletions cut 2 bases from V and 8 bases from J, with 22 bases between. In DNA, the CDR3 is TGCGCCAGCAGCCAAACCGTACAGGGGGGGTTACAGGATGAGCAGTTCTTC. Amino acids: CASSQTVQGGLQDEQFF.

This clonotype was detected many times. The chain recombines TRBV20-1 with TRBJ2-7, with a tentative D call TRBD1 (6 bases). V lost 6 bases to trimming and J lost 0 bases, with 9 bases between them. From germline, CDR1 is DFQATT and CDR2 SNEGSKA (reference sequence). This CDR3 has 12 amino acids. This CDR3 is CSAGDTSYEQYF. In DNA form, the CDR3 reads TGCAGTGCCGGGGACACCTCCTACGAGCAGTACTTC.

This clonotype was observed many times. The chain has TRBV4-3 and TRBJ2-3, with 7 bases aligning to TRBD1. This CDR3 has 16 amino acids. V dropped 4 bases and J dropped 2; count of bases not matched to a gene: 9. CDR1 and CDR2 (germline): LGHNA, YSLEER. The CDR3: CASSPLPGQLTDTQYF. Written as DNA, the CDR3 is TGCGCCAGCAGCCCCCTCCCGGGACAGCTCACAGATACGCAGTATTTT.

This clonotype was seen many times. The chain uses TRBV7-9 and TRBJ2-7; 9 nucleotides agree with TRBD1. CDR1 SEHNR and CDR2 FQNEAQ come from the germline V gene (reference sequence). The ends lost 4 bases at V and 2 bases at J; junction bases unmatched: 9. The CDR3 is 16 residues long. The CDR3 sequence: CASSSPGQGFTYEQYF. The CDR3, as DNA: TGTGCCAGCAGCTCACCGGGACAGGGATTTACCTACGAGCAGTACTTC. Based on the CDR3 plus reference TRBV7-9 and TRBJ2-7, the full variable domain is DTGVSQNPRHKITKRGQNVTFRCDPISEHNRLYWYRQTLGQGPEFLTYFQNEAQLEKSRLLSDRFSAERPKGSFSTLEIQRTEQGDSAMYLCASSSPGQGFTYEQYFGPGTRLTVT.

This clonotype is medium-sized in the sample. This chain joins TRBV20-1 and TRBJ2-4, with D uncertain. The CDR3 has 13 amino acids. V was trimmed by 6 bases and J by 0 bases, leaving 9 bases between them. CDR1 is DFQATT, CDR2 SNEGSKA, per germline (reference sequence). The CDR3, as DNA: TGCAGTGCCCCAGCGACAGCCAAAAACATTCAGTACTTC. Its translation: CSAPATAKNIQYF.

At least ten counts were recorded for this clonotype. The CDR3 DNA sequence: TGTGCCAGCAGCTGGCAGATCCCAACAGATACCTACGAGCAGTACTTC. This translates into CASSWQIPTDTYEQYF. The chain joins TRBV7-2 to TRBJ2-7; no definite D call. This CDR3 is 16 amino acids long. Trimming cost V 4 bases and J 2 bases, with 18 bases left between them. CDR1 SGHTA and CDR2 FQGNSA come from the germline V gene.

The table lists this clonotype with many counts. The chain is built from TRBV20-1 and TRBJ2-7, with 15 bases matching TRBD2. The trim removed 2 bases at V and 1 base at J, leaving 9 bases unmatched. The CDR3 has 18 residues. Per the germline V gene, CDR1 is DFQATT and CDR2 is SNEGSKA (reference sequence). The CDR3 spells CSARRAGLAGGYSYEQYF. The CDR3, as DNA: TGCAGTGCTAGAAGGGCGGGACTAGCGGGGGGCTATTCCTACGAGCAGTACTTC.

This clonotype came up a few times. The gene calls are TRBV6-5 and TRBJ1-1; unclear D gene. The CDR3 is 16 amino acids. Germline V gives CDR1 MNHEY, CDR2 SVGAGI. The V end was cut by 0 bases, the J end by 1 base, with 12 bases between. For the CDR3, the DNA is TGTGCCAGCAGTTACTCGAGTTGGCGGGAGAACACTGAAGCTTTCTTT. It translates to CASSYSSWRENTEAFF.

Points on this clonotype: Its ends do not fully match the called genes, so a read error is possible. The rearrangement uses TRBV6-5 and TRBJ2-7; possibly TRBD1 for D (6 bases). The CDR3 consists of 14 residues. Germline values: CDR1 MNHEY, CDR2 SVGAGI. The CDR3 region has the DNA TGTGCAAGCACCCGCCCAGGGGACGGCTACGAGCAGTACTTC. Residues: CASTRPGDGYEQYF.

The chain recombines TRBV6-4 with TRBJ2-1; 10 positions match TRBD2. The CDR3 runs to 14 residues. J lost 5 bases, V lost 4 bases, and 2 bases had no gene match. Per the germline V gene, CDR1 is MRHNA and CDR2 is SNTAGT. The CDR3 coding sequence is TGTGCCAGCAGTGGACTAGCGGGCAACAATGAGCAGTTCTTC. Translating gives CASSGLAGNNEQFF.

J is TRBJ2-3 and V is TRBV20-1; D unresolved. CDR1 is DFQATT, CDR2 SNEGSKA, per germline (reference sequence). Trimming removed 6 bases from V and 2 bases from J, with 15 bases in between. The CDR3 totals 14 residues. CDR3 loop: CSAGVWDSTDTQYF. The CDR3 bases are TGCAGTGCAGGCGTATGGGATTCCACAGATACGCAGTATTTT.